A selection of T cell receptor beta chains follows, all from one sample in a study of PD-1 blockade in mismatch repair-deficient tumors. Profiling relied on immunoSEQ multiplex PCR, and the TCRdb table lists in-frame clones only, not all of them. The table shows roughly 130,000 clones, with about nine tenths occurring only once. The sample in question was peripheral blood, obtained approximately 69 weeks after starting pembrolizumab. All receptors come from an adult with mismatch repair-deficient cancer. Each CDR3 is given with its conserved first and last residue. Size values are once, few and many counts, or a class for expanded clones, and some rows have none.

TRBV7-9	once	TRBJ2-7	CASSLVAGAYEQYF
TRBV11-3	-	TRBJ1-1	CASSLQGIAEAFF
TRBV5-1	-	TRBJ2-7	CASSLADVGTLGEQYF
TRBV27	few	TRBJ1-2	CASTKAGGGGYTF
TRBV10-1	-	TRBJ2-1	CASRQNNEQFF
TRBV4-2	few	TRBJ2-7	CASSPRAGGTYEQYF
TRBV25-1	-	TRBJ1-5	CASGQGDSNQPQHF
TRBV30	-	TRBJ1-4	CAWRPREDGRLFF
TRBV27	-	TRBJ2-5	CASSLGETQYF
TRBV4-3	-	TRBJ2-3	CASSFQGAGTDTQYF
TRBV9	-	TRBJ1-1	CASSPGTANTEAFF
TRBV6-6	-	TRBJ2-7	CASSPTQALTYEQYF
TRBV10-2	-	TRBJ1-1	CASSPPPDTEAFF
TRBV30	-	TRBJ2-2	CAWRPRGAGELFF
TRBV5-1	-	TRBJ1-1	CASTPGGVRLDTEAFF
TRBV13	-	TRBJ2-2	CASSLGLAGGTGELFF
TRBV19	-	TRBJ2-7	CASSRGQEYEQYF
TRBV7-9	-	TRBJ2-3	CASTWDTDTQYF
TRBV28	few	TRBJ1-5	CASSYFGDSNQPQHF
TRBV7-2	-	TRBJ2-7	CASSPEYSKHYEQYF
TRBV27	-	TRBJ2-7	CASSLSETYEQYF
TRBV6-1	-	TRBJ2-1	CASSERWANEQFF
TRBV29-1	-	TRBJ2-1	CSVGPDYNEQFF
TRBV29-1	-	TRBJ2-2	CSVEGTGVTGELFF
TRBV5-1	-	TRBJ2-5	CASSWGGTGETQYF
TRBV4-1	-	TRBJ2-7	CASSLIADLYYEQYF
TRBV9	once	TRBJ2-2	CASSVDGGHGGELFF
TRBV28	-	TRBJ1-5	CASRTPRVPNQPQHF
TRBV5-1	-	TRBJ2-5	CASSFDREETQYF
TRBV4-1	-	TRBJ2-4	CASSQGLAGGLAKNIQYF
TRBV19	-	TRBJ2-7	CASSINAGGSYEQYF